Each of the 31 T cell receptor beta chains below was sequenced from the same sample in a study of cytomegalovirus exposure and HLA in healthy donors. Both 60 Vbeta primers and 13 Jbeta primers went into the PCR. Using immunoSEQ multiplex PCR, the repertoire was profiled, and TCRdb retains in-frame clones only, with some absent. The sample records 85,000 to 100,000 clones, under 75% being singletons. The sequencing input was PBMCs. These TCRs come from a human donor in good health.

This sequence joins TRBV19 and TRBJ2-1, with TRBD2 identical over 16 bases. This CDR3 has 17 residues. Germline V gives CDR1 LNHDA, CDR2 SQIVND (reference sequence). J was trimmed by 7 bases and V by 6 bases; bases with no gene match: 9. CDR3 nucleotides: TGTGCCAGTAGCCCCGGGACTAGCGGGGGGGCCAGAAATGAGCAGTTCTTC. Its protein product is CASSPGTSGGARNEQFF.

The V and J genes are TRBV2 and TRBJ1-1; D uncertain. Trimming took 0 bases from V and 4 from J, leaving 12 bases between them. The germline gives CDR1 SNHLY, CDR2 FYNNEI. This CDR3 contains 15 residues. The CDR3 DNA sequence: TGTGCCAGCAGTGAAGCTGCCCGAGATGGCACTGAAGCTTTCTTT. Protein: CASSEAARDGTEAFF.

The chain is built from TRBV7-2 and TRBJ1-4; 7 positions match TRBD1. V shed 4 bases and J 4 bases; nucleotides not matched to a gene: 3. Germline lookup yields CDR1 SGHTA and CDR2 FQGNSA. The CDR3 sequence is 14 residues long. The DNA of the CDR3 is TGTGCCAGCAGCTACCGACAGGGTAATGAAAAACTGTTTTTT. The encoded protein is CASSYRQGNEKLFF. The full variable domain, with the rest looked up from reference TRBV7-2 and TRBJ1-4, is GAGVSQSPSNKVTEKGKDVELRCDPISGHTALYWYRQSLGQGLEFLIYFQGNSAPDKSGLPSDRFSAERTGGSVSTLTIQRTQQEDSAVYLCASSYRQGNEKLFFGSGTQLSVL.

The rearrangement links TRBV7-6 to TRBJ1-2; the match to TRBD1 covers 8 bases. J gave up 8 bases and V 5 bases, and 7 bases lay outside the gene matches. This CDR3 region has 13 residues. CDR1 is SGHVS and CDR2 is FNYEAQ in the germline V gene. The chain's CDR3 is CASSPGQGGGYTF. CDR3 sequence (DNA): TGTGCCAGCAGCCCTGGACAGGGCGGCGGCTACACCTTC.

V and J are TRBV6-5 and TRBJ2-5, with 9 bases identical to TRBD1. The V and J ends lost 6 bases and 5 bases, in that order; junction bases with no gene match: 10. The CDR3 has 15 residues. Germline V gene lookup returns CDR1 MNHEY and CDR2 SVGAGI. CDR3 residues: CASRTGTGWSETQYF. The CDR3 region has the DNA TGTGCCAGCAGAACCGGGACAGGGTGGTCGGAGACCCAGTACTTC.

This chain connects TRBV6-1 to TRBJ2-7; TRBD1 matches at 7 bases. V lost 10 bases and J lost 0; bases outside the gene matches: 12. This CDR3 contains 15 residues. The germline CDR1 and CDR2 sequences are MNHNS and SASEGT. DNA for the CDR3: TGTGCCACTAATCTACAACAGGGGAGCTCCTACGAGCAGTACTTC. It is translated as CATNLQQGSSYEQYF.

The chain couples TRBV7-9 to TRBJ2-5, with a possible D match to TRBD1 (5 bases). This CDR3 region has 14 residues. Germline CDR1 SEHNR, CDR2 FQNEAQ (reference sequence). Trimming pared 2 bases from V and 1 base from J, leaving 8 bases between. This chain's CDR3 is CASSLTTVQETQYF. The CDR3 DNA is TGTGCCAGCAGCTTAACGACAGTCCAAGAGACCCAGTACTTC.

CDR3 sequence reads: CASSPRGRGMGNTIYF. In DNA form, the CDR3 reads TGTGCCAGCAGCCCTAGAGGCAGGGGTATGGGAAACACCATATATTTT. The chain uses TRBV9 and TRBJ1-3; possibly TRBD1 for D (6 bases). Germline CDR1 reads SGDLS; CDR2 reads YYNGEE. The CDR3 has 16 amino acids. V was shortened by 4 bases and J by 4 bases, with 18 bases between the two germline ends.

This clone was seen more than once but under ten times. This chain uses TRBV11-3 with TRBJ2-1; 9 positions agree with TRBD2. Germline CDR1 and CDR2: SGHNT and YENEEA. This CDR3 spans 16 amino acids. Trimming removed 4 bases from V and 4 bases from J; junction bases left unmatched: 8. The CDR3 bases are TGTGCCAGCAGCTCCACCCCAGCGGGGGGATACAATGAGCAGTTCTTC. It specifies CASSSTPAGGYNEQFF.

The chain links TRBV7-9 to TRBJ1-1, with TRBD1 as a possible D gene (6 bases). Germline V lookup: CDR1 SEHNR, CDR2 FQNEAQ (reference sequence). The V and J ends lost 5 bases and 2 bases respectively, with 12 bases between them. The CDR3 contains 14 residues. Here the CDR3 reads CASSQAGDNTEAFF. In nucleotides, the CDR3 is TGTGCCAGCAGCCAAGCAGGGGACAACACTGAAGCTTTCTTT.

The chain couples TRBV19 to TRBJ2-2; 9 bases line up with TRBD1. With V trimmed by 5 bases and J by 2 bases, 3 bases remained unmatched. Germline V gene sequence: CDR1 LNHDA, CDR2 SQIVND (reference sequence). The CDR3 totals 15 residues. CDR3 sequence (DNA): TGTGCCAGTAGTCGGACAGGGGCAAACACCGGGGAGCTGTTTTTT. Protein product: CASSRTGANTGELFF.

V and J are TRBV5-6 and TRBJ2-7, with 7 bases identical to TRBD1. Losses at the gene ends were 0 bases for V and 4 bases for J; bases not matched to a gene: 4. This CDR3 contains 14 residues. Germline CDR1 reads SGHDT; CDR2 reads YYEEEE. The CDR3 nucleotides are TGTGCCAGCAGCTTGGGACAGGGTTCTTACGAGCAGTACTTC. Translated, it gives CASSLGQGSYEQYF.

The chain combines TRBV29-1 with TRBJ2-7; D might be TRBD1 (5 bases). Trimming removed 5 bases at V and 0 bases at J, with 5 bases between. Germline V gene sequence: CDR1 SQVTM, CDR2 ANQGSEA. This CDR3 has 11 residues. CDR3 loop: CSVRGSYEQYF. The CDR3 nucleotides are TGCAGCGTTAGGGGCTCCTACGAGCAGTACTTC.

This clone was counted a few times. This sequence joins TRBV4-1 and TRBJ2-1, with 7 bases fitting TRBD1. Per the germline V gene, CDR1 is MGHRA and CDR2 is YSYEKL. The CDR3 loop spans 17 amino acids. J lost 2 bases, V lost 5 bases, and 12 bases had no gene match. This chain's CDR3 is CASSSPPHGQAYNEQFF. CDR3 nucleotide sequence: TGCGCCAGCAGCTCTCCACCTCACGGACAGGCCTACAATGAGCAGTTCTTC.

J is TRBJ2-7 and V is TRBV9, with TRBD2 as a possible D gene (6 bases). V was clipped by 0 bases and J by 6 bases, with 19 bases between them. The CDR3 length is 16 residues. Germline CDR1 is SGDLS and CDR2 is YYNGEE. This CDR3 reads CASSVAGGNNLGEQYF. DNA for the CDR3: TGTGCCAGCAGCGTAGCTGGGGGGAATAACTTGGGCGAGCAGTACTTC.

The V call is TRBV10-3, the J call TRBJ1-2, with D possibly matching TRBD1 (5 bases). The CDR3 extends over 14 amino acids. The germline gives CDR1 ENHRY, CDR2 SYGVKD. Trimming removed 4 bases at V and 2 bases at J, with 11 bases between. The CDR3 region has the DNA TGTGCCATCAGTGGGGCAGGGCCCAACTATGGCTACACCTTC. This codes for CAISGAGPNYGYTF.

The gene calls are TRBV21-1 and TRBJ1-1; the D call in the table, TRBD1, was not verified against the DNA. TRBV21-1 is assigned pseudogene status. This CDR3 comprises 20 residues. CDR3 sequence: CASSTTPIPTGGQLPTEAFF. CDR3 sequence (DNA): TGTGCCAGCAGCACTACCCCAATTCCGACAGGGGGTCAACTCCCCACTGAAGCTTTCTTT.

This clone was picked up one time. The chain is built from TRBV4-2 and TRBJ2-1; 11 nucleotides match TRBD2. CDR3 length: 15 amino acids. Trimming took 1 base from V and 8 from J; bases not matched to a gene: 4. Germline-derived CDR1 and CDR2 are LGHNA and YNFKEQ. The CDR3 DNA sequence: TGTGCCAGCAGCCAAGTTAGCGGGGGGGCGTATGAGCAGTTCTTC. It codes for CASSQVSGGAYEQFF.

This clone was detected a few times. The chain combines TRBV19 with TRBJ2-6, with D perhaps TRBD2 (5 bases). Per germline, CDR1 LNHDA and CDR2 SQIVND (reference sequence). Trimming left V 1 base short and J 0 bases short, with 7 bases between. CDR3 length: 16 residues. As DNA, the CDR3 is TGTGCCAGTAGTATAGTGCGGGTCTCTGGGGCCAACGTCCTGACTTTC. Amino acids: CASSIVRVSGANVLTF.

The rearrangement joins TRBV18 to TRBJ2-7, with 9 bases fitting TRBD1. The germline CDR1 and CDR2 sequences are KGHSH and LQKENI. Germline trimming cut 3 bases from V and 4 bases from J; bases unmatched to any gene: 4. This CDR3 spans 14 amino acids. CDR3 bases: TGTGCCAGCTCACCCCGACAGGGGGAGTACGAGCAGTACTTC. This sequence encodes CASSPRQGEYEQYF.

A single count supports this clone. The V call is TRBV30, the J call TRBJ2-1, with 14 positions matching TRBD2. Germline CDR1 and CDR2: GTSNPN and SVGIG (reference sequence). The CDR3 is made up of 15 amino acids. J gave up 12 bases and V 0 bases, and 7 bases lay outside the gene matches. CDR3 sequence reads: CAWSVRLAGGGRQFF. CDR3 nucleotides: TGTGCCTGGAGTGTACGACTAGCGGGGGGGGGTAGGCAGTTCTTC.

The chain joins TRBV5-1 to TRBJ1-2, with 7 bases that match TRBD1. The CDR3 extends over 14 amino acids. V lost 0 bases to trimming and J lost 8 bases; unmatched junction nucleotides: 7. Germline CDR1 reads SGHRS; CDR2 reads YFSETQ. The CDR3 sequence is CASSLDGTANGYTF. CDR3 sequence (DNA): TGCGCCAGCAGCTTGGATGGGACAGCGAACGGCTACACCTTC.

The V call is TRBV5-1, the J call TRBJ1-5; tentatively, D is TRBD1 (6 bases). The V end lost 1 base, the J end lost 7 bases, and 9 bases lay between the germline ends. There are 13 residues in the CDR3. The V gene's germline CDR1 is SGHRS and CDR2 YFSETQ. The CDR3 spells CASSLSGGQPQHF. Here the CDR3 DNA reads TGCGCCAGCAGCTTGTCGGGGGGCCAGCCCCAGCATTTT.

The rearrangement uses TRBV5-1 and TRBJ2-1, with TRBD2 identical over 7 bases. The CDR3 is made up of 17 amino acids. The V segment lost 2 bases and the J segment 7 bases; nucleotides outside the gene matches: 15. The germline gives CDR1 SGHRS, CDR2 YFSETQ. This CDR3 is CASSFFRSSGRLNEQFF. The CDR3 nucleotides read TGCGCCAGCAGCTTCTTCCGTAGTAGCGGGCGATTGAATGAGCAGTTCTTC. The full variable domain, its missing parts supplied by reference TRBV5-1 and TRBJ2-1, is KAGVTQTPRYLIKTRGQQVTLSCSPISGHRSVSWYQQTPGQGLQFLFEYFSETQRNKGNFPGRFSGRQFSNSRSEMNVSTLELGDSALYLCASSFFRSSGRLNEQFFGPGTRLTVL.

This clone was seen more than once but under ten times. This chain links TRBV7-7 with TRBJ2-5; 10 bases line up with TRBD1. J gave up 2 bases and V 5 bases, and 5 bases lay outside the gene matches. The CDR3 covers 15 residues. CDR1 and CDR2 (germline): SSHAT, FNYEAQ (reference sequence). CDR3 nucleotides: TGTGCCAGCAGCCCGGACAGGGGGTGGCAAGAGACCCAGTACTTC. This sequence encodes CASSPDRGWQETQYF. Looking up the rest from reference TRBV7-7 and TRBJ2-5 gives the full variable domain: GAGVSQSPRYKVTKRGQDVTLRCDPISSHATLYWYQQALGQGPEFLTYFNYEAQPDKSGLPSDRFSAERPEGSISTLTIQRTEQRDSAMYRCASSPDRGWQETQYFGPGTRLLVL.

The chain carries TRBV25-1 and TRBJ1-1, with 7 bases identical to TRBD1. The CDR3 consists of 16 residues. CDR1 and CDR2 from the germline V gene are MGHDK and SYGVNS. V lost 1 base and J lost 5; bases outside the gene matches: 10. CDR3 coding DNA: TGTGCCAGCAGTGAATCGGCAGGGGGATTCGGAACTGAAGCTTTCTTT. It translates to CASSESAGGFGTEAFF. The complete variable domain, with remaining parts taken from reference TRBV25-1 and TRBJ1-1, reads EADIYQTPRYLVIGTGKKITLECSQTMGHDKMYWYQQDPGMELHLIHYSYGVNSTEKGDLSSESTVSRIRTEHFPLTLESARPSHTSQYLCASSESAGGFGTEAFFGQGTRLTVV.

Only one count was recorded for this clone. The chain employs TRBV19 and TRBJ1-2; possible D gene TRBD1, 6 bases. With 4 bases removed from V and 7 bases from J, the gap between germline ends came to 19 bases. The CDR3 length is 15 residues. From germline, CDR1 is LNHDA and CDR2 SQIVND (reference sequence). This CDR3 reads CASSTRGAGVGGYTF. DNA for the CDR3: TGTGCCAGTAGTACCCGGGGGGCAGGGGTCGGTGGCTACACCTTC. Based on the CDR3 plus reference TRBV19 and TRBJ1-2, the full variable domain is DGGITQSPKYLFRKEGQNVTLSCEQNLNHDAMYWYRQDPGQGLRLIYYSQIVNDFQKGDIAEGYSVSREKKESFPLTVTSAQKNPTAFYLCASSTRGAGVGGYTFGSGTRLTVV.

CDR3 coding DNA: TGTGCCAGCAGCCTAAGTGGGTGGGGGGGCCGGGATACGCAGTATTTT. Residues: CASSLSGWGGRDTQYF. The rearrangement joins TRBV7-9 to TRBJ2-3; a weak D match, TRBD2 (7 bases). The CDR3 runs 16 residues. From germline, CDR1 is SEHNR and CDR2 FQNEAQ (reference sequence). Trimming pared 5 bases from V and 6 bases from J, leaving 21 bases between.

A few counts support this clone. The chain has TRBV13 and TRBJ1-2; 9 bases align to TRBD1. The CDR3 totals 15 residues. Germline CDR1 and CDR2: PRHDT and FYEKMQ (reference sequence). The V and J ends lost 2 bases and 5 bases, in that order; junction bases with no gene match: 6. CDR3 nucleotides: TGTGCCAGCAGCTTAAGGGGACAGGGTCAATATGGCTACACCTTC. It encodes CASSLRGQGQYGYTF.

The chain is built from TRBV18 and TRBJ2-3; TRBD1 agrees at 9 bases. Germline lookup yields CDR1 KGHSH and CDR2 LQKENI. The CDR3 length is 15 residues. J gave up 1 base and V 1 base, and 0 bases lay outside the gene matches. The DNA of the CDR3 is TGTGCCAGCTCACCACGACAGGGGGGCACAGATACGCAGTATTTT. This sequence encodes CASSPRQGGTDTQYF.

The CDR3 loop is CASSFRDRGEKLFF. The CDR3 DNA sequence: TGCGCCAGCAGCTTCCGGGACAGGGGTGAAAAACTGTTTTTT. The chain couples TRBV5-1 to TRBJ1-4; TRBD1 agrees at 10 bases. CDR1 is SGHRS and CDR2 is YFSETQ in the germline V gene. Trimming took 2 bases from V and 7 from J; bases not matched to a gene: 2. The CDR3 extends over 14 amino acids.